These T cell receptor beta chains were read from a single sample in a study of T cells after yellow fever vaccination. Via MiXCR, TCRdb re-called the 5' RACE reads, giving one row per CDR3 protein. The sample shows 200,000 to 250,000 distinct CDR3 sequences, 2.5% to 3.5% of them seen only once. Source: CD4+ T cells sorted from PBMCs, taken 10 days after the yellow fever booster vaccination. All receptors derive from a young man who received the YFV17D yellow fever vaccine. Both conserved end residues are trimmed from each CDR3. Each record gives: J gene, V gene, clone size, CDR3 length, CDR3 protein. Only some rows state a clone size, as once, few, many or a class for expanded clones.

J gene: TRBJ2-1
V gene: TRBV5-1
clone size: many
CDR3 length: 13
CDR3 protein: ASSLRTELYNEQF

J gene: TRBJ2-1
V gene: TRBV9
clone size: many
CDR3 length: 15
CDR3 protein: ASSQVGTTARFNEQF

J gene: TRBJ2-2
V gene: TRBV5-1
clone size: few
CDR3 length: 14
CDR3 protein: ASSLADIPRTGELF

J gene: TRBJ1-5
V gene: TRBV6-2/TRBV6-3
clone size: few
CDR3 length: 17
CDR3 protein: ASSYSFVRDAKSNQPQH

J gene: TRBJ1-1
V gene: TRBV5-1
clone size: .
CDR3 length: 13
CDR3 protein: ASSLALTGDTEAF

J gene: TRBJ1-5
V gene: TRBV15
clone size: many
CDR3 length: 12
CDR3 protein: ATSTGTGNQPQH

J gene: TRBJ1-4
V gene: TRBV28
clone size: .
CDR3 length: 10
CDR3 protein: ASSLFGQAQS

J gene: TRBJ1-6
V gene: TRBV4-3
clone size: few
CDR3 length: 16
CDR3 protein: ASSPLWGGSSYNSPLH

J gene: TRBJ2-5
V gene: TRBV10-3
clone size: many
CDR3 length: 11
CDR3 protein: AISVEIQETQY

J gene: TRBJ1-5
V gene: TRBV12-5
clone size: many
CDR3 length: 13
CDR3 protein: ASGLGSGVNQPQH

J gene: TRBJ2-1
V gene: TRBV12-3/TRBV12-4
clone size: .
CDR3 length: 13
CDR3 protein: ASRPGLAGCYEQF

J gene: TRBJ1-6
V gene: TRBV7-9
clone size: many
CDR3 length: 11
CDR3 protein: ASSPRFDSPLH

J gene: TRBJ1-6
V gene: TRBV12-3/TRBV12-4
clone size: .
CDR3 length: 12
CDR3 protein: ASSLRSRNSPLH

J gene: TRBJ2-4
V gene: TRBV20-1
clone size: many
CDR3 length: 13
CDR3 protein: SARPYGTSGLIQY

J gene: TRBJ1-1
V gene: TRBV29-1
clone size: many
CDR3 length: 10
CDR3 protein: SVDSGFTEAF

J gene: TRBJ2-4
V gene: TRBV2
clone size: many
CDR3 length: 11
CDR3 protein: ASNVDSPNIQY

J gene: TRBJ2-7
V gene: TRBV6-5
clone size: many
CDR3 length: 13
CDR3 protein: ASSYSTASSYEQY

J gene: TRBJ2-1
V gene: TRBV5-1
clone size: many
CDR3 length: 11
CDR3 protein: ASSWTTANEQF

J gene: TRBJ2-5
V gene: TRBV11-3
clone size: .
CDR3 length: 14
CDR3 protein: ASSLTYGESQETQY

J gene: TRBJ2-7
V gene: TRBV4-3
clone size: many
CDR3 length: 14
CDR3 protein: ASSQEATASDYEQY

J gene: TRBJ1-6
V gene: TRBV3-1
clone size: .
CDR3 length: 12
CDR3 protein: ASSQISGDSPLH

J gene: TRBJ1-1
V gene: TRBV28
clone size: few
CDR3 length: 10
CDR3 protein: ASSPHRVVAF

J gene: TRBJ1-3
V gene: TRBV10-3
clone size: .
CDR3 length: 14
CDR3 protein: AIKKDRANSGNTIY

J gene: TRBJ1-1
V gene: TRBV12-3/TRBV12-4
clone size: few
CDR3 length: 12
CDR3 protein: ASTAGLVNTEAF

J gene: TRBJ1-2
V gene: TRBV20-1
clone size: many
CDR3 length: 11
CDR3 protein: SASSVPLEGYT

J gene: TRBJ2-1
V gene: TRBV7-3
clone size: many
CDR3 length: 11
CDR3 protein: ASSPGIEGEQF

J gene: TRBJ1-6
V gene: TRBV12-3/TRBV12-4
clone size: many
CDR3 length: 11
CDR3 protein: ASSKTGNSPLH

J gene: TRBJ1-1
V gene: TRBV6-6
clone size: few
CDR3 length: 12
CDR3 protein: ASSYQTMNTEAF

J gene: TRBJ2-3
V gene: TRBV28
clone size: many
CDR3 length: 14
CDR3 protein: ASKSSFGGWTDTQY